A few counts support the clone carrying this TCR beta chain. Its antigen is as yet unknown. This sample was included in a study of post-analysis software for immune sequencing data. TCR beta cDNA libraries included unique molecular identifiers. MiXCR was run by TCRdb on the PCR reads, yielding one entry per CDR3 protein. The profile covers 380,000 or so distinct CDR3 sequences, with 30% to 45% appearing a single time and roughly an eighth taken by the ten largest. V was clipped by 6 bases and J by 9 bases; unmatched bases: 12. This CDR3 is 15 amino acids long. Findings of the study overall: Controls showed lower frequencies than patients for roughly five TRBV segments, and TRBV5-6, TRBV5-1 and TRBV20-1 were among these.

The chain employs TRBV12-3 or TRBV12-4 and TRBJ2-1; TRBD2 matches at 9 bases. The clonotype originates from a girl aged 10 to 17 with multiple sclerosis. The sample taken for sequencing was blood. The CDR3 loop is CASSHPRGGVGEQFF. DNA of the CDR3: TGTGCCAGCAGCCACCCCCGCGGGGGGGTAGGTGAGCAGTTCTTC.